Listed below are T cell receptor beta chains from one sample, sequenced in a study of CD8 T cells in ankylosing spondylitis. TCRdb called the 5' RACE reads again in MiXCR, with one record for every CDR3 protein. This sample has fewer than 550,000 distinct CDR3 sequences, with about 5.7% found just once. Input material: blood, either unsorted or a sorted T cell fraction (not recorded which). The receptors here all came from a male donor with ankylosing spondylitis. Each CDR3 is given with its conserved first and last residue. D genes are given only for firm matches. For some rows the clone size is stated as once, few or many, or as a class when expanded; others skip it.

TRBV20-1	TRBJ2-3	few	NA	TGCAGTGCTAGAGATCCGACATCGCAGGGACGCACAGATACGCAGTATTTT	CSARDPTSQGRTDTQYF
TRBV28	TRBJ1-2	NA	TRBD1	TGTGCCAGCAGTTTACCCCAGGGGGCGCTTGGCTACACCTTC	CASSLPQGALGYTF
TRBV6-2/TRBV6-3	TRBJ2-7	NA	TRBD2	TGTGCCAGCAGAAGGCTAGCGGCCAGGTACGAGCAGTACTTC	CASRRLAARYEQYF
TRBV20-1	TRBJ1-5	many	NA	TGCAGTGCTAGAAAGACTGATAGCAATCAGCCCCAGCATTTT	CSARKTDSNQPQHF
TRBV5-5	TRBJ2-6	many	NA	TGTGCCAGCAGCCCCCGGACAGAGACCTACTCTGGGGCCAACGTCCTGACTTTC	CASSPRTETYSGANVLTF
TRBV7-2	TRBJ1-1	many	TRBD1	TGTGCCAGCAGCTTAGGGCCAGGGGGTCCTGAAGCTTTCTTT	CASSLGPGGPEAFF
TRBV12-3/TRBV12-4	TRBJ1-4	many	NA	TGTGCCAGCAGCGTTACAGGGAACTCAGGAAAACTGTTTTTT	CASSVTGNSGKLFF
TRBV20-1	TRBJ2-7	many	NA	TGCAGTGCTAGAGATCTAGGGGGATTCGTGCAGTACTTC	CSARDLGGFVQYF
TRBV10-3	TRBJ1-1	many	NA	TGTGCCATCAGCCCTGGATGGGTATCGAACACTGAAGCTTTCTTT	CAISPGWVSNTEAFF
TRBV7-2	TRBJ1-1	many	TRBD1	TGTGCCAGCAGCTTAGATTGGGACAGGGGCACTGAAGCTTTCTTT	CASSLDWDRGTEAFF
TRBV9	TRBJ2-7	many	NA	TGTGCCAGCAACCCGTCCGGGGATTACGAGCAGTACTTC	CASNPSGDYEQYF
TRBV7-9	TRBJ1-2	many	TRBD1	TGTGCCAGCAGCTTCTCCGGGACAGCCTATGGCTACACCTTC	CASSFSGTAYGYTF
TRBV5-6	TRBJ2-7	many	NA	TGTGCCAGCAGCCTCCCCGGGGCCGATAACTACGAGCAGTACTTC	CASSLPGADNYEQYF
TRBV6-2/TRBV6-3	TRBJ1-1	many	NA	TGTGCCAGCAGTTACGGGACTAAGAACACTGAAGCTTTCTTT	CASSYGTKNTEAFF
TRBV27	TRBJ2-7	NA	TRBD2	TGTGCCAGCAGACGCGGGACTAACGGGAGGACCGAGCAGTACTTC	CASRRGTNGRTEQYF
TRBV27	TRBJ1-3	many	NA	TGTGCCAGCAGTTCCATTTATGGGGGAAACACCATATATTTT	CASSSIYGGNTIYF
TRBV5-1	TRBJ2-7	many	TRBD1	TGCGCCAGCAGCCGGAGCCCGGACAGGGGCTACGAGCAGTACTTC	CASSRSPDRGYEQYF
TRBV18	TRBJ2-2	many	TRBD2	TGTGCCAGCTCGCCGAGGTCCGGGACTATCGACACCGGGGAGCTGTTTTTT	CASSPRSGTIDTGELFF
TRBV20-1	TRBJ1-3	many	NA	TGCAGTGCGTCGACGCCCGGAAACACCATATATTTT	CSASTPGNTIYF
TRBV27	TRBJ2-2	many	TRBD2	TGTGCCAGTCAACCGGGACTAGCGTCCACCGGGGAGCTGTTTTTT	CASQPGLASTGELFF
TRBV20-1	TRBJ1-1	many	NA	TGCAGTGCCGAGTTTCAAGGAGCTGAAGCTTTCTTT	CSAEFQGAEAFF
TRBV20-1	TRBJ1-4	many	NA	TGCAGTGCTGGGCAAGACCGCGGCGGACTGTTTTTT	CSAGQDRGGLFF
TRBV20-1	TRBJ2-3	many	TRBD1	TGCAGTGCTAAGGGTGACAGGGGGTTTTGGACAGATACGCAGTATTTT	CSAKGDRGFWTDTQYF
TRBV4-3	TRBJ1-1	many	NA	TGCGCCAGCAGCCGCGGGATCCGTCAGAACACTGAAGCTTTCTTT	CASSRGIRQNTEAFF
TRBV18	TRBJ1-6	NA	NA	TGTGCCAGCTCACCAGGACGGGGCGGATCACCCCTCCACTTT	CASSPGRGGSPLHF
TRBV7-9	TRBJ1-1	many	NA	TGTGCCAGCAGCCAAGGAACGGCGAACACTGAAGCTTTCTTT	CASSQGTANTEAFF
TRBV5-1	TRBJ2-2	few	NA	TGCGCCAGCAGCTTGGAAGTGAGCAGGAACACCGGGGAGCTGTTTTTT	CASSLEVSRNTGELFF
TRBV20-1	TRBJ1-1	many	NA	TGCAGTGTCACCAGCGGGAACACTGAAGCTTTCTTT	CSVTSGNTEAFF
TRBV28	TRBJ2-7	NA	NA	TGTGCCAGCGGCCCCGGGCCGCACTGCGGGCAGTACTTC	CASGPGPHCGQYF
TRBV7-9	TRBJ1-1	NA	NA	TGTGCCAGCAGCTTAGGGTGGCGGGCGAACACTGAAGCTTTCTTT	CASSLGWRANTEAFF
TRBV4-3	TRBJ2-5	many	TRBD1	TGCGCCAGCAGCCAAAGTATGGGACAGGGGGAAGAGACCCAGTACTTC	CASSQSMGQGEETQYF
TRBV5-1	TRBJ1-1	many	NA	TGCGCCAGCAGCTTGGCCGTCCGATTTACGGATGAAGCTTTCTTT	CASSLAVRFTDEAFF
TRBV29-1	TRBJ2-1	many	TRBD1	TGCAGCTTACGCCGGGACAGGTCCTACAATGAGCAGTTCTTC	CSLRRDRSYNEQFF
TRBV20-1	TRBJ2-1	many	TRBD2	TGCAGTGCTTTAGCGGGGGGGCCCGTCTCCTACAATGAGCAGTTCTTC	CSALAGGPVSYNEQFF
TRBV27	TRBJ2-1	few	NA	TGTGCCAGCTTCGGAGGAAGGAGGGAGCAGTTCTTC	CASFGGRREQFF
TRBV20-1	TRBJ2-5	once	NA	TGCAGTGCTAGAGATGGGAGTGGGCCCGAGACCCAGTACTTC	CSARDGSGPETQYF
TRBV7-9	TRBJ2-5	NA	NA	TGTGCCAGCAGGAAGCGATTTAGTCTACAAGAGACCCAGTACTTC	CASRKRFSLQETQYF
TRBV10-3	TRBJ2-3	many	TRBD2	TGTGCCATCAGTGAGTTCCGGGAGGGCACAGATACGCAGTATTTT	CAISEFREGTDTQYF
TRBV6-5	TRBJ2-7	NA	NA	TGTGCCAGCAGTTACCTTTCGCGGGGTGGGGAGCAGTACTTC	CASSYLSRGGEQYF